The 20 T cell receptor beta chains reported below all come from one sample, sequenced in a study of cytomegalovirus exposure and HLA in healthy donors. The PCR ran on 60 Vbeta and 13 Jbeta primers. Repertoires were generated with immunoSEQ multiplex PCR, while TCRdb's copy carries only in-frame clones and drops some. Among around 150,000 clones listed, over 60% were seen once. The sample consisted of PBMCs. Source of these receptors: a female donor in good health and CMV-seropositive.

The rearrangement links TRBV9 to TRBJ2-2; D is undetermined. The germline gives CDR1 SGDLS, CDR2 YYNGEE. The V and J ends lost 3 bases and 7 bases respectively, with 13 bases between them. The CDR3 length is 14 residues. In nucleotides, the CDR3 is TGTGCCAGCAGCGCCGAATTGGCTAGCGGGGAGCTGTTTTTT. This sequence encodes CASSAELASGELFF.

The rearrangement links TRBV19 to TRBJ2-7; a possible D gene is TRBD1 (6 bases). CDR3 length: 14 residues. Germline loops: CDR1 LNHDA, CDR2 SQIVND (reference sequence). V was cut by 6 bases and J by 0 bases, with 12 bases left in between. DNA of the CDR3: TGTGCCAGTAGCAGGACAGCCAGCTCCTACGAGCAGTACTTC. Protein product: CASSRTASSYEQYF.

This clone was counted between two and nine times. The chain has TRBV6-1 and TRBJ2-7, with D unresolved. The ends were cut back, 6 bases at V and 0 bases at J, with 12 bases in the middle. Germline V gene lookup returns CDR1 MNHNS and CDR2 SASEGT. The CDR3 is 14 amino acids. CDR3 residues: CASRADTFSYEQYF. The CDR3 nucleotides are TGTGCCAGCAGAGCAGACACATTCTCCTACGAGCAGTACTTC.

J is TRBJ2-7 and V is TRBV6-1, with TRBD2 identical over 8 bases. The CDR3 extends over 15 amino acids. From germline, CDR1 is MNHNS and CDR2 SASEGT. Unmatched junction bases numbered 6, after V lost 5 bases and J lost 0 bases. Here the CDR3 DNA reads TGTGCCAGCAGTCCCCGGGAGGGGAGCTCCTACGAGCAGTACTTC. It encodes CASSPREGSSYEQYF.

The chain joins TRBV7-8 to TRBJ2-2, with a weak D call TRBD1 (5 bases). The V gene lost 4 bases and the J gene lost 3 bases, with 12 bases spanning the gap. Germline assignment: CDR1 SGHVS and CDR2 FQNEAQ. The CDR3 runs 15 residues. CDR3 in amino acids: CASSSLDRYTGELFF. In DNA, the CDR3 is TGTGCCAGCAGCTCATTAGACAGATACACCGGGGAGCTGTTTTTT. Supplemented by reference TRBV7-8 and TRBJ2-2, the full variable domain reads GAGVSQSPRYKVAKRGQDVALRCDPISGHVSLFWYQQALGQGPEFLTYFQNEAQLDKSGLPSDRFFAERPEGSVSTLKIQRTQQEDSAVYLCASSSLDRYTGELFFGEGSRLTVL.

V usage is TRBV10-1 and J usage is TRBJ2-3; 8 bases align to TRBD2. V dropped 5 bases and J dropped 7; count of bases not matched to a gene: 11. The CDR3 consists of 15 residues. From germline, CDR1 is WNHNN and CDR2 SYGVQD (reference sequence). CDR3 bases: TGCGCCAGCAGTCTTGGGGCGGGAGGAGAGAATACGCAGTATTTT. It encodes CASSLGAGGENTQYF.

This chain uses TRBV6-6 with TRBJ1-6, with TRBD1 matching over 7 bases. This CDR3 spans 13 amino acids. With 7 bases clipped from V and 7 bases from J, the junction kept 4 bases outside the gene matches. Germline V gene sequence: CDR1 MNHNY, CDR2 SVGAGI (reference sequence). CDR3 amino acids: CASNRGENSPLHF. Here the CDR3 DNA reads TGTGCCAGCAACAGGGGTGAAAATTCACCCCTCCACTTT.

The chain recombines TRBV11-3 with TRBJ2-1; 8 bases agree with TRBD1. The CDR3 consists of 16 residues. Trimming at V came to 5 bases and at J to 0 bases, leaving 6 bases not matched to a gene. The V gene's germline CDR1 is SGHNT and CDR2 YENEEA. CDR3 region: CASSPNRGSSYNEQFF. The CDR3 nucleotides read TGTGCCAGCAGCCCAAACAGGGGGAGCTCCTACAATGAGCAGTTCTTC.

V and J are TRBV7-2 and TRBJ2-4; TRBD1 might be the D (6 bases). The CDR3 runs 15 residues. The germline V and J ends were trimmed by 2 bases and 7 bases, with 15 bases remaining between them. Germline CDR1 reads SGHTA; CDR2 reads FQGNSA. As DNA, the CDR3 is TGTGCCAGCAGCTTAACGGCAGGTCAGGGGAACATTCAGTACTTC. It specifies CASSLTAGQGNIQYF.

A few counts support this clone. The chain couples TRBV6-1 to TRBJ1-5; 11 bases map to TRBD1. V lost 6 bases and J lost 5; bases outside the gene matches: 3. Germline CDR1 is MNHNS and CDR2 is SASEGT. CDR3 length equals 14 residues. CDR3 loop: CASRGQGAHQPQHF. Written as DNA, the CDR3 is TGTGCCAGCAGAGGACAGGGGGCACATCAGCCCCAGCATTTT.

Here the CDR3 DNA reads TGTGCCAGCAGCTTAAAAGCGGGGGGGCTCAATGAGCAGTTCTTC. Its protein product is CASSLKAGGLNEQFF. The chain carries TRBV7-3 and TRBJ2-1; TRBD2 aligns across 10 bases. There are 15 residues in the CDR3. J gave up 6 bases and V 1 base, and 3 bases lay outside the gene matches. The V gene's germline CDR1 is SGHTA and CDR2 FQGTGA.

The chain carries TRBV30 and TRBJ1-6; TRBD1 matches 7 bases. Germline V gene data show CDR1 as GTSNPN and CDR2 as SVGIG (reference sequence). CDR3 length: 14 amino acids. With V trimmed by 7 bases and J by 7 bases, 10 bases remained unmatched. The CDR3 nucleotides are TGTGCCTCCGGACCGGACAGGAGAAATTCACCCCTCCACTTT. It translates to CASGPDRRNSPLHF.

In its sample, this clone was seen a few times. J is TRBJ2-5 and V is TRBV27; perhaps TRBD1 as D (5 bases). The CDR3 covers 12 residues. V lost 7 bases and J 4 bases, leaving 10 bases between the germline ends. The V gene's germline CDR1 is MNHEY and CDR2 SMNVEV (reference sequence). The CDR3 loop is CASIRVPETQYF. In DNA, the CDR3 is TGTGCCAGCATCAGGGTCCCAGAGACCCAGTACTTC.

This clone was seen a few times. J is TRBJ2-7 and V is TRBV11-2; 9 bases line up with TRBD1. Germline V gene sequence: CDR1 SGHAT, CDR2 FQNNGV. The CDR3 has 15 amino acids. With V trimmed by 4 bases and J by 4 bases, 8 bases remained unmatched. CDR3 amino acids: CASSSSGTGSYEQYF. The CDR3 region has the DNA TGTGCCAGCAGCTCTTCCGGGACAGGGAGTTACGAGCAGTACTTC.

V usage is TRBV19 and J usage is TRBJ2-6; 11 nucleotides match TRBD2. V dropped 5 bases and J dropped 0; count of bases not matched to a gene: 9. This CDR3 comprises 19 residues. Germline CDR1 LNHDA, CDR2 SQIVND (reference sequence). The CDR3, as DNA: TGTGCCAGTAGTGATGACGGGACTAGCGGAGTCTCTGGGGCCAACGTCCTGACTTTC. Residues: CASSDDGTSGVSGANVLTF.

The rearrangement joins TRBV7-9 to TRBJ2-1; 8 bases line up with TRBD2. The CDR3 length is 14 residues. Germline values: CDR1 SEHNR, CDR2 FQNEAQ (reference sequence). The ends lost 4 bases at V and 8 bases at J; junction bases unmatched: 7. The CDR3 loop is CASSSQGLADEQFF. The CDR3 nucleotides are TGTGCCAGCAGCTCTCAAGGACTAGCCGATGAGCAGTTCTTC.

The J gene is TRBJ2-7, the V gene TRBV27; 7 positions match TRBD1. After removal of 8 bases from V and 2 bases from J, the junction contained 6 bases not matched to a gene. Germline-derived CDR1 and CDR2 are MNHEY and SMNVEV (reference sequence). CDR3 length equals 13 residues. CDR3 sequence reads: CASQRGTAYEQYF. CDR3 nucleotides: TGTGCCAGCCAAAGAGGGACAGCCTACGAGCAGTACTTC.

A single count supports this clone. The rearrangement uses TRBV6-1 and TRBJ1-1; a weak D match, TRBD1 (5 bases). Germline CDR1 and CDR2: MNHNS and SASEGT. Trimming cost V 5 bases and J 11 bases, with 18 bases left between them. The CDR3 totals 13 residues. The CDR3 is CASSKGTDYGAFF. DNA for the CDR3: TGTGCCAGCAGTAAAGGGACCGACTACGGGGCTTTCTTT.

This chain links TRBV19 with TRBJ1-1; D is possibly TRBD1 (5 bases). The germline CDR1 and CDR2 sequences are LNHDA and SQIVND (reference sequence). Trimming cost V 3 bases and J 0 bases, with 8 bases left between them. The CDR3 is 14 amino acids. Here the CDR3 reads CASSIDSLNTEAFF. CDR3 DNA: TGTGCCAGTAGTATTGACAGCTTGAACACTGAAGCTTTCTTT.

The chain carries TRBV6-1 and TRBJ2-1, with 7 nucleotides matching TRBD2. V shed 6 bases, J shed 0 bases, and the junction held 2 bases outside the gene matches. CDR3 length equals 14 residues. CDR1 is MNHNS, CDR2 SASEGT, per germline. The CDR3 loop reads CASRGDYSYNEQFF. For the CDR3, the DNA is TGTGCCAGCAGGGGGGACTACTCCTACAATGAGCAGTTCTTC.